Listed below are T cell receptor beta chains from one sample, sequenced in a study of T cell changes during pregnancy in multiple sclerosis. Data came from immunoSEQ multiplex PCR; TCRdb stores just in-frame clones and leaves some out. The table records some 40,000 clones, 90% to 95% of them present only once. The material sequenced was CD4+ T cells from peripheral blood mononuclear cells, taken in the third trimester of pregnancy. Receptor source: a female donor in good health, enrolled as a control in a pregnancy study. Both conserved end residues are part of each CDR3. The order of the fields is clone size, D gene, V gene, J gene, CDR3 protein, CDR3 DNA. The D gene is left open where the match is weak. Size values are once, few and many counts, or a class for expanded clones, and some rows have none.

clone_size: once; d_call: TRBD2; v_call: TRBV9; j_call: TRBJ2-1; cdr3_aa: CASTLAGGGTDEQFF; cdr3_nt: TGTGCCAGCACCCTAGCGGGGGGTGGAACGGATGAGCAGTTCTTC
clone_size: NA; d_call: NA; v_call: TRBV6-5; j_call: TRBJ1-5; cdr3_aa: CASSYSPGPQHF; cdr3_nt: TGTGCCAGCAGTTACTCTCCGGGGCCCCAGCATTTT
clone_size: once; d_call: TRBD1; v_call: TRBV6-5; j_call: TRBJ1-1; cdr3_aa: CASSRGQGNTEAFF; cdr3_nt: TGTGCCAGCAGTAGGGGACAGGGGAACACTGAAGCTTTCTTT
clone_size: NA; d_call: NA; v_call: TRBV6-6; j_call: TRBJ1-2; cdr3_aa: CATRGPEYGYTF; cdr3_nt: TGTGCCACCCGTGGGCCTGAGTATGGCTACACCTTC
clone_size: NA; d_call: TRBD1; v_call: TRBV6-6; j_call: TRBJ1-2; cdr3_aa: CASTGQSNYGYTF; cdr3_nt: TGTGCCAGTACGGGACAGAGTAACTATGGCTACACCTTC
clone_size: NA; d_call: NA; v_call: TRBV28; j_call: TRBJ1-4; cdr3_aa: CASTSLGADEKLFF; cdr3_nt: TGTGCCAGCACCTCACTGGGTGCGGATGAAAAACTGTTTTTT
clone_size: NA; d_call: TRBD2; v_call: TRBV28; j_call: TRBJ2-4; cdr3_aa: CASSGVGGGVAKNIQYF; cdr3_nt: TGTGCCAGCAGTGGGGTTGGGGGGGGAGTAGCCAAAAACATTCAGTACTTC
clone_size: NA; d_call: NA; v_call: TRBV6-6; j_call: TRBJ1-2; cdr3_aa: CASSWARNYGYTF; cdr3_nt: TGTGCCAGCAGTTGGGCAAGGAACTATGGCTACACCTTC
clone_size: NA; d_call: TRBD1; v_call: TRBV29-1; j_call: TRBJ2-7; cdr3_aa: CSVEDLHGQGAYEQYF; cdr3_nt: TGCAGCGTTGAAGATCTTCACGGACAGGGGGCATACGAGCAGTACTTC
clone_size: NA; d_call: TRBD1; v_call: TRBV19; j_call: TRBJ1-2; cdr3_aa: CASSRDRGLPNYGYTF; cdr3_nt: TGTGCCAGTTCACGGGACAGGGGCCTCCCTAACTATGGCTACACCTTC
clone_size: NA; d_call: TRBD1; v_call: TRBV6-5; j_call: TRBJ1-2; cdr3_aa: CASSYSGQGLNYGYTF; cdr3_nt: TGTGCCAGCAGTTACTCGGGACAGGGCTTAAACTATGGCTACACCTTC
clone_size: NA; d_call: NA; v_call: TRBV5-5; j_call: TRBJ1-1; cdr3_aa: CASSFQGNTEAFF; cdr3_nt: TGTGCCAGCAGCTTTCAGGGGAACACTGAAGCTTTCTTT
clone_size: NA; d_call: TRBD2; v_call: TRBV5-1; j_call: TRBJ2-3; cdr3_aa: CASSLVAGAMGTDTQYF; cdr3_nt: TGCGCCAGCAGCCTAGTCGCGGGAGCAATGGGCACAGATACGCAGTATTTT
clone_size: NA; d_call: NA; v_call: TRBV12-5; j_call: TRBJ2-7; cdr3_aa: CASGFPGGVGQYF; cdr3_nt: TGTGCTAGTGGTTTTCCTGGCGGAGTCGGGCAGTACTTC
clone_size: once; d_call: NA; v_call: TRBV11-2; j_call: TRBJ2-5; cdr3_aa: CASSFGTEETQYF; cdr3_nt: TGTGCCAGCAGCTTCGGAACAGAAGAGACCCAGTACTTC
clone_size: NA; d_call: TRBD1; v_call: TRBV6-5; j_call: TRBJ2-7; cdr3_aa: CASSYVGTGSYEQYF; cdr3_nt: TGTGCCAGCAGTTACGTAGGGACAGGGTCCTACGAGCAGTACTTC
clone_size: NA; d_call: TRBD1; v_call: TRBV10-3; j_call: TRBJ2-7; cdr3_aa: CATRRDSNSYEQYF; cdr3_nt: TGTGCCACCAGAAGGGACAGCAACTCCTACGAGCAGTACTTC
clone_size: NA; d_call: NA; v_call: TRBV7-9; j_call: TRBJ2-7; cdr3_aa: CASSLSQSQGRSSYEQYF; cdr3_nt: TGTGCCAGCAGCTTATCGCAGTCACAGGGAAGGAGCTCCTACGAGCAGTACTTC
clone_size: NA; d_call: NA; v_call: TRBV28; j_call: TRBJ2-7; cdr3_aa: CASCPVGRFYEQYF; cdr3_nt: TGTGCCAGCTGCCCTGTTGGCAGATTCTACGAGCAGTACTTC
clone_size: NA; d_call: TRBD1; v_call: TRBV6-1; j_call: TRBJ1-4; cdr3_aa: CASQKGGWEKLFF; cdr3_nt: TGTGCCAGCCAGAAAGGGGGCTGGGAAAAACTGTTTTTT
clone_size: NA; d_call: NA; v_call: TRBV7-9; j_call: TRBJ2-1; cdr3_aa: CASSLVGSPVSYNEQFF; cdr3_nt: TGTGCCAGCAGCTTAGTGGGTAGCCCGGTTTCCTACAATGAGCAGTTCTTC
clone_size: NA; d_call: NA; v_call: TRBV5-4; j_call: TRBJ1-1; cdr3_aa: CASSARNTEAFF; cdr3_nt: TGTGCCAGCAGCGCCAGGAACACTGAAGCTTTCTTT
clone_size: NA; d_call: TRBD2; v_call: TRBV18; j_call: TRBJ2-1; cdr3_aa: CASSPFSSSGRSSSYNEQFF; cdr3_nt: TGTGCCAGCTCACCATTTTCGTCTAGCGGGAGGTCAAGCTCCTACAATGAGCAGTTCTTC
clone_size: NA; d_call: NA; v_call: TRBV5-1; j_call: TRBJ1-3; cdr3_aa: CASRERIRSGNTIYF; cdr3_nt: TGCGCCAGCAGGGAGAGGATCCGCTCTGGAAACACCATATATTTT
clone_size: NA; d_call: NA; v_call: TRBV5-1; j_call: TRBJ1-3; cdr3_aa: CASSLDPAGNTIYF; cdr3_nt: TGCGCCAGCAGCTTGGACCCAGCGGGGAACACCATATATTTT
clone_size: NA; d_call: NA; v_call: TRBV6-5; j_call: TRBJ2-3; cdr3_aa: CASSMDFSSTDTQYF; cdr3_nt: TGTGCCAGCAGCATGGACTTCTCTAGCACAGATACGCAGTATTTT
clone_size: NA; d_call: TRBD2; v_call: TRBV6-1; j_call: TRBJ2-7; cdr3_aa: CASSEAGLAGYEQYF; cdr3_nt: TGTGCCAGCAGTGAAGCGGGACTAGCGGGCTACGAGCAGTACTTC
clone_size: NA; d_call: NA; v_call: TRBV6-5; j_call: TRBJ1-2; cdr3_aa: CASSTDSGYGYTF; cdr3_nt: TGTGCCAGCAGTACCGACAGCGGGTATGGCTACACCTTC
clone_size: NA; d_call: TRBD2; v_call: TRBV6-1; j_call: TRBJ2-1; cdr3_aa: CASSEGTSGNNEQFF; cdr3_nt: TGTGCCAGCAGTGAAGGGACTAGCGGGAATAATGAGCAGTTCTTC
clone_size: once; d_call: TRBD2; v_call: TRBV9; j_call: TRBJ2-1; cdr3_aa: CASTSGSSYNEQFF; cdr3_nt: TGTGCCAGCACTAGCGGCAGCTCCTACAATGAGCAGTTCTTC
clone_size: NA; d_call: TRBD1; v_call: TRBV27; j_call: TRBJ1-3; cdr3_aa: CASSLQGANSDTIYF; cdr3_nt: TGTGCCAGCAGTCTTCAGGGGGCTAATAGCGACACCATATATTTT
clone_size: NA; d_call: NA; v_call: TRBV9; j_call: TRBJ2-2; cdr3_aa: CASSVRGGTGELFF; cdr3_nt: TGTGCCAGCAGCGTGCGAGGAGGCACCGGGGAGCTGTTTTTT
clone_size: NA; d_call: NA; v_call: TRBV10-3; j_call: TRBJ2-2; cdr3_aa: CAIREGTDTGELFF; cdr3_nt: TGTGCCATCAGGGAGGGGACAGACACCGGGGAGCTGTTTTTT
clone_size: NA; d_call: NA; v_call: TRBV30; j_call: TRBJ1-6; cdr3_aa: CAWVAGVDNSPLHF; cdr3_nt: TGTGCCTGGGTCGCAGGGGTGGATAATTCACCCCTCCACTTT
clone_size: NA; d_call: NA; v_call: TRBV10-3; j_call: TRBJ2-7; cdr3_aa: CAISESGSYEQYF; cdr3_nt: TGTGCCATCAGTGAGTCCGGTTCCTACGAGCAGTACTTC
clone_size: NA; d_call: TRBD2; v_call: TRBV5-1; j_call: TRBJ2-7; cdr3_aa: CASSFTGGYEQYF; cdr3_nt: TGCGCCAGCAGCTTCACGGGGGGCTACGAGCAGTACTTC
clone_size: NA; d_call: NA; v_call: TRBV15; j_call: TRBJ1-1; cdr3_aa: CATSRDPRGLGTEAFF; cdr3_nt: TGTGCCACCAGCAGAGACCCCAGGGGCCTGGGCACTGAAGCTTTCTTT
clone_size: NA; d_call: TRBD1; v_call: TRBV18; j_call: TRBJ1-6; cdr3_aa: CARGGGAGTNNSPLHF; cdr3_nt: TGTGCCCGAGGGGGCGGGGCGGGGACCAATAATTCACCCCTCCACTTT
clone_size: few; d_call: NA; v_call: TRBV7-9; j_call: TRBJ2-2; cdr3_aa: CASSGAGTPNTGELFF; cdr3_nt: TGTGCCAGCAGCGGCGCCGGGACACCGAACACCGGGGAGCTGTTTTTT
clone_size: NA; d_call: NA; v_call: TRBV18; j_call: TRBJ2-5; cdr3_aa: CASSEGSQETQYF; cdr3_nt: TGTGCCAGCTCAGAGGGTAGTCAAGAGACCCAGTACTTC
clone_size: NA; d_call: NA; v_call: TRBV5-1; j_call: TRBJ2-7; cdr3_aa: CASSGDTVAYEQYF; cdr3_nt: TGCGCCAGCAGCGGCGACACGGTGGCCTACGAGCAGTACTTC
clone_size: NA; d_call: NA; v_call: TRBV5-1; j_call: TRBJ1-5; cdr3_aa: CASSPGDNQPQHF; cdr3_nt: TGCGCCAGCAGTCCGGGTGACAATCAGCCCCAGCATTTT
clone_size: NA; d_call: NA; v_call: TRBV14; j_call: TRBJ2-4; cdr3_aa: CASSQEGRGVINIQYF; cdr3_nt: TGTGCCAGCAGCCAAGAAGGCAGGGGAGTGATTAACATTCAGTACTTC
clone_size: few; d_call: NA; v_call: TRBV28; j_call: TRBJ2-7; cdr3_aa: CASSFPGAYEGEQYF; cdr3_nt: TGTGCCAGCAGTTTCCCAGGGGCGTATGAAGGCGAGCAGTACTTC
clone_size: once; d_call: TRBD2; v_call: TRBV6-6; j_call: TRBJ2-7; cdr3_aa: CAVPRGEQYF; cdr3_nt: TGTGCCGTTCCGCGGGGGGAGCAGTACTTC
clone_size: NA; d_call: NA; v_call: TRBV6-1; j_call: TRBJ1-3; cdr3_aa: CASSESGVGSGNTIYF; cdr3_nt: TGTGCCAGCAGTGAATCGGGGGTAGGCTCTGGAAACACCATATATTTT
clone_size: NA; d_call: TRBD1; v_call: TRBV6-1; j_call: TRBJ2-1; cdr3_aa: CASSTPGQTYNEQFF; cdr3_nt: TGTGCCAGCAGCACTCCGGGACAGACCTACAATGAGCAGTTCTTC
clone_size: NA; d_call: NA; v_call: TRBV6-1; j_call: TRBJ1-5; cdr3_aa: CASRSMQDSNQPQHF; cdr3_nt: TGTGCCAGCAGGAGCATGCAGGATAGCAATCAGCCCCAGCATTTT